This T cell receptor (beta chain) was obtained from a study of cytotoxic CD8 clonotypes in ibrutinib-treated CLL. Study summary: Results showed some 25 partial and 2 complete responses; following median about 68 months, around 14 remained remitted, approximately 12 advanced.

Approximately 1.8 micrograms of genomic DNA came from cryopreserved PBMCs for TCR beta libraries. Assay used: immunoSEQ multiplex PCR; TCRdb lists only in-frame clones, some missing. The repertoire includes 150,000 or so clones, 79% of them detected once, and around 13% sits in the top ten. This CDR3 has 15 residues. Germline CDR1 and CDR2: LGHNA and YSLEER. Trimming pared 1 base from V and 6 bases from J, leaving 15 bases between. The TCR originated in a human donor with chronic lymphocytic leukemia. V is TRBV4-3 and J is TRBJ1-2; tentatively, D is TRBD1 (5 bases). This material consisted of PBMCs, taken after 12 months of ibrutinib treatment. CDR3 sequence reads: CASSQVTGPRDGYTF. CDR3 DNA sequence: TGCGCCAGCAGCCAAGTAACCGGGCCCAGGGATGGCTACACCTTC.